What follows describes a single TCR beta chain. Its antigen is as yet unknown. The CDR3 loop spans 14 amino acids. Trimming shortened V by 7 bases and J by 2 bases, and 13 bases separated the two germline ends. Germline CDR1 is LNHDA and CDR2 is SQIVND (reference sequence). TCRdb redid the calling of the 5' RACE reads with MiXCR, one entry per CDR3 protein. This table holds around 180,000 distinct CDR3 sequences, less than 20% found once. This entry is derived from a study of T-cell memory formation after mild COVID-19. The study's findings and limits: Clones that got smaller from day 15 to 85 had even CD4/CD8, while clones growing later tipped toward CD4+.

Sample: PBMCs or a T cell subset sorted from them (not recorded which). This chain connects TRBV19 to TRBJ2-3; unclear D gene. The TCR sequence derives from a man between 18 and 29 years old who had mild COVID-19 (a few samples of this study predate the infection). Cell type and time point are not known. CDR3 sequence reads: CASKVGPHTDTQYF. The DNA for the CDR3 is TGTGCCAGTAAGGTTGGCCCACACACAGATACGCAGTATTTT. Drawing the rest from reference TRBV19 and TRBJ2-3, the complete variable domain is DGGITQSPKYLFRKEGQNVTLSCEQNLNHDAMYWYRQDPGQGLRLIYYSQIVNDFQKGDIAEGYSVSREKKESFPLTVTSAQKNPTAFYLCASKVGPHTDTQYFGPGTRLTVL.